This T cell receptor (beta chain) was retrieved from a study of T cell changes during pregnancy in multiple sclerosis. There are 15 residues in the CDR3. Germline V lookup: CDR1 SGHKS, CDR2 YYEKEE (reference sequence). V dropped 0 bases and J dropped 6; count of bases not matched to a gene: 6. This clone occurred once. Here immunoSEQ multiplex PCR was the method, and the copy in TCRdb shows in-frame clones only, minus some. Of around 34,000 clones in the sample, about nine tenths are singletons; the top ten hold approximately 11%. This chain connects TRBV5-5 to TRBJ2-1, with 7 bases fitting TRBD1. The input for sequencing was CD8+ T cells from peripheral blood mononuclear cells, taken before pregnancy. The receptor comes from a female donor with multiple sclerosis, enrolled in a pregnancy study. This CDR3 is CASSLGDREFNEQFF. The CDR3 nucleotides read TGTGCCAGCAGCTTGGGGGACAGAGAATTCAATGAGCAGTTCTTC.